These 15 T cell receptor beta chains were all obtained from the same sample, sequenced in a study. TCRdb reprocessed the 5' RACE reads with MiXCR, giving one entry per CDR3 protein. The sample lists 60,000 to 65,000 distinct CDR3 sequences, around a fifth occurring once. Sequencing input: memory CD4+ T cells sorted from a lymph node. Subset here: memory CD4+ T cells, CD4+CD45RO+CD25-. The source of these receptors is a female donor with breast cancer.

The chain employs TRBV28 and TRBJ1-4; 8 bases are shared with TRBD1. Germline values: CDR1 MDHEN, CDR2 SYDVKM. CDR3 length: 14 residues. V shed 6 bases, J shed 3 bases, and the junction held 3 bases outside the gene matches. CDR3 residues: CASSIQGANEKLFF. In DNA form, the CDR3 reads TGTGCCAGCAGCATACAGGGGGCTAATGAAAAACTGTTTTTT. The full variable domain, rest sourced from reference TRBV28 and TRBJ1-4, is DVKVTQSSRYLVKRTGEKVFLECVQDMDHENMFWYRQDPGLGLRLIYFSYDVKMKEKGDIPEGYSVSREKKERFSLILESASTNQTSMYLCASSIQGANEKLFFGSGTQLSVL.

To note about this clonotype: Possible read error: a much larger clone is one base away. J is TRBJ1-1 and V is TRBV9; the match to TRBD1 covers 7 bases. The ends lost 1 base at V and 6 bases at J; junction bases unmatched: 12. CDR3 size: 16 residues. Germline CDR1 and CDR2: SGDLS and YYNGEE. CDR3 bases: TGTGCCAGCAGCGTAAGCGGTAGGGGGCAGGAGGCTGAAGCTTTCTTT. It is translated as CASSVSGRGQEAEAFF.

The chain is built from TRBV9 and TRBJ1-2, with 7 bases matching TRBD1. Germline V lookup: CDR1 SGDLS, CDR2 YYNGEE. The CDR3 loop spans 15 amino acids. The junction had 14 bases not matched to a gene; V was cut back by 3 bases and J by 9 bases. The CDR3 nucleotides are TGTGCCAGCAGCGCAGGGGGTGGAGGGCGAGTTCGCTACACCTTC. This codes for CASSAGGGGRVRYTF.

The V and J genes are TRBV5-4 and TRBJ2-2; D may be TRBD1 (5 bases). V gave up 4 bases and J gave up 0 bases, with 16 bases separating them. Germline CDR1 SGHNT, CDR2 YYREEE (reference sequence). This CDR3 region has 17 residues. This chain's CDR3 is CASSPEGARTNTGELFF. Here the CDR3 DNA reads TGTGCCAGCAGCCCCGAAGGGGCCAGGACGAACACCGGGGAGCTGTTTTTT.

This clonotype has only one observation. This rearrangement joins TRBV18 to TRBJ2-2; TRBD2 agrees at 7 bases. With 2 bases clipped from V and 2 bases from J, the junction kept 2 bases outside the gene matches. Germline V gene sequence: CDR1 KGHSH, CDR2 LQKENI. The CDR3 length is 15 residues. This CDR3 reads CASSPSSGNTGELFF. The DNA for the CDR3 is TGTGCCAGCTCACCATCTAGCGGAAACACCGGGGAGCTGTTTTTT.

This clonotype was seen many times. The chain is built from TRBV7-9 and TRBJ2-1; D gene ambiguous. V dropped 2 bases and J dropped 3 bases, with 11 bases sitting between them. CDR3 length: 15 amino acids. The germline V gene encodes CDR1 SEHNR and CDR2 FQNEAQ (reference sequence). In nucleotides, the CDR3 is TGTGCCAGCAGCTTATTAACAGTGGACTACAATGAGCAGTTCTTC. The encoded protein is CASSLLTVDYNEQFF.

For this clonotype: A much larger clonotype is one base distant, so this may be a read error. The chain is built from TRBV6-6 and TRBJ2-7; 9 bases are shared with TRBD1. This CDR3 has 15 amino acids. Per germline, CDR1 MNHNY and CDR2 SVGAGI (reference sequence). Losses at the gene ends were 6 bases for V and 3 bases for J; bases not matched to a gene: 9. The CDR3 sequence: CASSRASGQGYEQYF. CDR3 coding DNA: TGTGCCAGCAGCCGAGCGTCGGGACAGGGCTACGAGCAGTACTTC.

As to this clonotype: A much more abundant neighbour one base away suggests this may be a read error. The chain uses TRBV29-1 and TRBJ1-2, with a weak D call TRBD1 (5 bases). The CDR3 runs 15 residues. Germline V gene data show CDR1 as SQVTM and CDR2 as ANQGSEA. The V gene lost 6 bases and the J gene lost 12 bases, with 29 bases spanning the gap. The CDR3 nucleotides read TGCAGCGTCCCGAAGGGGTCAGGGAGGTATCGAGGCAACACCTTC. Its protein product is CSVPKGSGRYRGNTF.

For the CDR3, the DNA is TGTGCCTGGATCGCAGACTGGAACACTGAAGCTTTCTTT. Translating gives CAWIADWNTEAFF. The V and J genes are TRBV30 and TRBJ1-1; no reliable D call. Germline lookup yields CDR1 GTSNPN and CDR2 SVGIG (reference sequence). V lost 4 bases to trimming and J lost 1 base, with 10 bases between them. The CDR3 covers 13 residues. Supplemented by reference TRBV30 and TRBJ1-1, the full variable domain reads SQTIHQWPATLVQPVGSPLSLECTVEGTSNPNLYWYRQAAGRGLQLLFYSVGIGQISSEVPQNLSASRPQDRQFILSSKKLLLSDSGFYLCAWIADWNTEAFFGQGTRLTVV.

This clonotype was seen only a few times. V gene TRBV5-1 combines with J gene TRBJ2-2; D uncertain. This CDR3 spans 14 amino acids. The germline V gene encodes CDR1 SGHRS and CDR2 YFSETQ. Trimming shortened V by 0 bases and J by 5 bases, and 8 bases separated the two germline ends. The CDR3: CASSLEGRTGELFF. CDR3 nucleotide sequence: TGCGCCAGCAGCTTGGAGGGAAGGACCGGGGAGCTGTTTTTT. Combining the CDR3 with reference TRBV5-1 and TRBJ2-2 gives the whole variable domain KAGVTQTPRYLIKTRGQQVTLSCSPISGHRSVSWYQQTPGQGLQFLFEYFSETQRNKGNFPGRFSGRQFSNSRSEMNVSTLELGDSALYLCASSLEGRTGELFFGEGSRLTVL.

The chain has TRBV7-3 and TRBJ2-3, with 12 bases identical to TRBD2. The CDR3 totals 16 residues. The germline gives CDR1 SGHTA, CDR2 FQGTGA. The junction had 4 bases not matched to a gene; V was cut back by 3 bases and J by 3 bases. The DNA of the CDR3 is TGTGCCAGCAGCTTGAGACTAGCGGGAGCTACAGATACGCAGTATTTT. It specifies CASSLRLAGATDTQYF. Using reference TRBV7-3 and TRBJ2-3 for the parts outside the CDR3, the full variable domain is GAGVSQTPSNKVTEKGKYVELRCDPISGHTALYWYRQSLGQGPEFLIYFQGTGAADDSGLPNDRFFAVRPEGSVSTLKIQRTERGDSAVYLCASSLRLAGATDTQYFGPGTRLTVL.

Worth noting for this clonotype: Just one base apart from a much larger clone, this may be a read error. This CDR3 fails to terminate in the conserved phenylalanine or tryptophan, so it likely reflects a read error. The chain combines TRBV20-1 with TRBJ2-1; D might be TRBD2 (6 bases). Germline V gene sequence: CDR1 DFQATT, CDR2 SNEGSKA (reference sequence). The CDR3 sequence is 12 residues long. V lost 4 bases and J lost 7, with 11 bases in between. The CDR3 coding sequence is TGCAGTGCTACGGGAGCCGGTAATGAGCAGTTCGTC. Translating gives CSATGAGNEQFV.

To note about this clonotype: A much larger clone lies one base from this, so it may be a read error. The chain has TRBV6-2 or TRBV6-3 and TRBJ2-3; D remains ambiguous. This CDR3 spans 11 amino acids. Germline assignment: CDR1 MNHEY and CDR2 SVGEGT. V was trimmed by 4 bases and J by 3 bases, leaving 2 bases between them. The CDR3 DNA reads TGTGCCAGCAGTTGGACAGATACGCAGTATTTT. It codes for CASSWTDTQYF.

This chain joins TRBV5-6 and TRBJ1-5; D possibly corresponds to TRBD1 (5 bases). The CDR3 has 15 residues. V was pared by 1 base and J by 2 bases, with 10 bases between. Germline assignment: CDR1 SGHDT and CDR2 YYEEEE. CDR3 amino acids: CASSLRGEGNQPQHF. CDR3 bases: TGTGCCAGCAGCTTGCGGGGCGAAGGCAATCAGCCCCAGCATTTT.

As regards this clonotype: One junction end disagrees with the germline gene, perhaps due to a read error. The chain couples TRBV7-8 to TRBJ2-2, with D maybe TRBD1 (5 bases). Germline V lookup: CDR1 SGHVS, CDR2 FQNEAQ. The CDR3 consists of 13 residues. CDR3: CARSLGPGGELFF. In DNA, the CDR3 is TGTGCCCGCAGCTTAGGGCCAGGGGGGGAGCTGTTTTTT.